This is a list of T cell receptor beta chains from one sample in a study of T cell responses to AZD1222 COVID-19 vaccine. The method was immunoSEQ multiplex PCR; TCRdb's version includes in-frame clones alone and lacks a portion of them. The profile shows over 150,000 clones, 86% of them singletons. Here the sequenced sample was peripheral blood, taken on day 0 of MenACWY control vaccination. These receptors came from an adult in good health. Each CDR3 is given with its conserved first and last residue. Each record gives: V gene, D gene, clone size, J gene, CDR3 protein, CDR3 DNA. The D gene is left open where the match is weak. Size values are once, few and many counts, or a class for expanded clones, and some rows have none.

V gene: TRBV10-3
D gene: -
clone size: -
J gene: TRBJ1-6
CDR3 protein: CAISEFGYNSPLHF
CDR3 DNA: TGTGCCATCAGTGAGTTCGGTTATAATTCACCCCTCCACTTT

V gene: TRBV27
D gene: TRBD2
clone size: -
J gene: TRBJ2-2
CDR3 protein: CASSLRTVTGTRRAGELFF
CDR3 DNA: TGTGCCAGCAGTCTCCGAACGGTTACCGGGACTAGGAGAGCCGGGGAGCTGTTTTTT

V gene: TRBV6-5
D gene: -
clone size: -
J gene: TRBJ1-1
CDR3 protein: CASRLQVSSTEAFF
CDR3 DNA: TGTGCCAGCAGGCTCCAGGTCTCCAGCACTGAAGCTTTCTTT

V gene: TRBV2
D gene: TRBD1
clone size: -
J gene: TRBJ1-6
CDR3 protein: CASTPRQGAHPNSPLHF
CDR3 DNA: TGTGCCAGCACTCCCCGACAGGGGGCACACCCCAATTCACCCCTCCACTTT

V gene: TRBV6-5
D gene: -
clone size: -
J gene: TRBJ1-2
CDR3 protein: CASSPLGHYGYTF
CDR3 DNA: TGTGCCAGCAGTCCCCTCGGCCACTATGGCTACACCTTC

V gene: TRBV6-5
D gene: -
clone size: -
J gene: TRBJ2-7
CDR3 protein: CASSYREGYEQYF
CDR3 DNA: TGTGCCAGCAGTTACAGGGAAGGTTACGAGCAGTACTTC

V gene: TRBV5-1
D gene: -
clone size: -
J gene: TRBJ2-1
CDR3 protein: CASSLTGLLEQFF
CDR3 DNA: TGCGCCAGCAGCTTAACCGGGTTATTGGAGCAGTTCTTC

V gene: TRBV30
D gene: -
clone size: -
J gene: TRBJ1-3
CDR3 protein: CACDTGGTIYF
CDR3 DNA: TGTGCCTGCGACACGGGTGGCACCATATATTTT

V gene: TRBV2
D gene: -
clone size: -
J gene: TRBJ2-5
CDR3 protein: CASSPQETQYF
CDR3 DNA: TGTGCCAGCAGCCCCCAAGAGACCCAGTACTTC

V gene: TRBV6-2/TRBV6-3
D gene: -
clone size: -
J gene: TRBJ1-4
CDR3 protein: CASSPMGSNEKLFF
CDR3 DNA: TGTGCCAGCAGCCCCATGGGCTCGAATGAAAAACTGTTTTTT

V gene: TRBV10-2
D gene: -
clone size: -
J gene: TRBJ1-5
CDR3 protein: CASKDANQPQHF
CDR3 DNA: TGCGCCAGCAAGGACGCTAATCAGCCCCAGCATTTT

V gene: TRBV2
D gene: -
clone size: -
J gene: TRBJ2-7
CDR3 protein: CASSEILISAYEQYF
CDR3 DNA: TGTGCCAGCAGTGAGATCCTGATATCGGCCTACGAGCAGTACTTC

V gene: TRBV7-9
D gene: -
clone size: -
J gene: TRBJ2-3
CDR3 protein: CASSSVTDTQYF
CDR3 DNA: TGTGCCAGCAGCTCGGTCACAGATACGCAGTATTTT

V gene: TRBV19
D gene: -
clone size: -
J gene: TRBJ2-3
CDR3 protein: CASRDSPTDTQYF
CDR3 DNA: TGTGCCAGTAGGGACAGTCCCACAGATACGCAGTATTTT

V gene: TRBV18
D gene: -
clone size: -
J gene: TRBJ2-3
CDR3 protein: CASSPTGPRTDTQYF
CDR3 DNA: TGTGCCAGCTCACCAACTGGGCCCCGCACAGATACGCAGTATTTT

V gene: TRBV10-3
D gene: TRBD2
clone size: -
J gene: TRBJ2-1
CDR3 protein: CAISDLAGVREQFF
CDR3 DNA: TGTGCCATCAGTGATCTAGCGGGAGTTCGGGAGCAGTTCTTC

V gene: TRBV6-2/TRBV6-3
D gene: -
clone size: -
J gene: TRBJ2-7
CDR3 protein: CASSSPSGRGASYEQYF
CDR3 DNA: TGTGCCAGCAGTTCCCCCTCTGGGCGGGGAGCCTCCTACGAGCAGTACTTC

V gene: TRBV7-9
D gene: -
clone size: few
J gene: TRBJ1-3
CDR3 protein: CASSLWGPGNTIYF
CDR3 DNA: TGTGCCAGCAGCTTATGGGGGCCGGGAAACACCATATATTTT

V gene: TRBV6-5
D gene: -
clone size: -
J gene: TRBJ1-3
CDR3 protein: CASSYGPRTTGNTIYF
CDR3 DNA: TGTGCCAGCAGTTACGGTCCCCGGACCACTGGAAACACCATATATTTT

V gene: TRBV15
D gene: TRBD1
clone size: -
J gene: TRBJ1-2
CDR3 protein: CATSNGQARISGYTF
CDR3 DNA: TGTGCCACCAGCAACGGACAGGCCCGCATAAGTGGCTACACCTTC

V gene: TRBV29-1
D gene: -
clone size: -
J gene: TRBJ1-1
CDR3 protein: CSVVMSTEAFF
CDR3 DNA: TGCAGCGTTGTGATGTCCACTGAAGCTTTCTTT

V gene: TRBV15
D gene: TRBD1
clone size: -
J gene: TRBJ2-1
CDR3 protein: CATSRPWGNRGYNEQFF
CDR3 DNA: TGTGCCACCAGCAGACCTTGGGGTAACAGGGGGTACAATGAGCAGTTCTTC

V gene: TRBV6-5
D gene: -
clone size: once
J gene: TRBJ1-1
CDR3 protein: CASCGTGQIEAFF
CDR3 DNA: TGTGCCAGCTGCGGAACGGGTCAGATTGAAGCTTTCTTT

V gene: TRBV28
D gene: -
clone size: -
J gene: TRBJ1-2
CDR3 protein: CASSRQDGYTF
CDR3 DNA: TGTGCCAGCAGTCGTCAGGATGGCTACACCTTC

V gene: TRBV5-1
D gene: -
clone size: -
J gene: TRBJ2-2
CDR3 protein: CASSLVGAADTGELFF
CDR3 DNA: TGCGCCAGCAGCTTGGTGGGGGCGGCGGACACCGGGGAGCTGTTTTTT

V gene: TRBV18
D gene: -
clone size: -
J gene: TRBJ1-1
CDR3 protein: CASSPGGRTEAFF
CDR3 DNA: TGTGCCAGCTCACCAGGAGGAAGGACTGAAGCTTTCTTT

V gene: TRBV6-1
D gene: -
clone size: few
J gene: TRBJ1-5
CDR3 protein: CASSEGAGGNQPQHF
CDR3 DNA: TGTGCCAGCAGTGAAGGGGCAGGGGGCAATCAGCCCCAGCATTTT

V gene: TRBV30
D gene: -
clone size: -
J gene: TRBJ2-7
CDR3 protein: CAWSGPPGTYEQYF
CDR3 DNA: TGTGCCTGGAGTGGCCCCCCAGGAACCTACGAGCAGTACTTC

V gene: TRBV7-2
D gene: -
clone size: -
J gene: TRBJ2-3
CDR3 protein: CASSPGTYTDTQYF
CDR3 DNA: TGTGCCAGCAGCCCTGGGACCTACACAGATACGCAGTATTTT

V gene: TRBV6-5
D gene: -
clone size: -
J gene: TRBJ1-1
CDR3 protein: CASSFRTEAFF
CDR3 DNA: TGTGCCAGCAGTTTCAGGACTGAAGCTTTCTTT

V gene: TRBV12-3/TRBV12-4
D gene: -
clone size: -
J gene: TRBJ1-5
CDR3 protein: CASSQQGGQPQHF
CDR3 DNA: TGTGCCAGCAGTCAACAGGGCGGTCAGCCCCAGCATTTT

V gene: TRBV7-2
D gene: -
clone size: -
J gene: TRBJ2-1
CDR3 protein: CASSLDRRVAQLYNEQFF
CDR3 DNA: TGTGCCAGCAGCTTAGATCGGAGGGTAGCACAACTTTACAATGAGCAGTTCTTC

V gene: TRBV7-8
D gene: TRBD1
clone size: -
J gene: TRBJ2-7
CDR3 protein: CASSLGAGGEDEQYF
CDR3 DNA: TGTGCCAGCAGCTTAGGTGCAGGGGGCGAGGACGAGCAGTACTTC

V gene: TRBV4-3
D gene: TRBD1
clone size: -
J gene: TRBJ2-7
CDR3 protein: CASSQASGQGTYEQYF
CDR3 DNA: TGCGCCAGCAGCCAAGCTTCGGGACAGGGGACTTACGAGCAGTACTTC

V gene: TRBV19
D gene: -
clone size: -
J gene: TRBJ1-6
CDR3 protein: CASSIANYNSPLHF
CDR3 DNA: TGTGCCAGTAGTATAGCGAACTATAATTCACCCCTCCACTTT

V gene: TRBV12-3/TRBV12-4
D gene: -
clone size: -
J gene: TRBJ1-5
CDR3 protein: CASSLLGQPQHF
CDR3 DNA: TGTGCCAGCAGTCTTCTTGGTCAGCCCCAGCATTTT

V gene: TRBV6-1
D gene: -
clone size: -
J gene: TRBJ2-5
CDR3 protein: CASSEGLRGGGYQETQYF
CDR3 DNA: TGTGCCAGCAGTGAAGGCCTTAGGGGCGGGGGCTACCAAGAGACCCAGTACTTC

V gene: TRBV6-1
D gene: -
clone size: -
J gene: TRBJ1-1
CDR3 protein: CASSDWGRADSGTEAFF
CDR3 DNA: TGTGCCAGCAGTGACTGGGGCAGGGCGGATTCAGGCACTGAAGCTTTCTTT